These T cell receptor beta chains were read from a single sample in a study of cytomegalovirus exposure and HLA in healthy donors. Assay: immunoSEQ multiplex PCR; the TCRdb copy retains only in-frame clones and omits some. There are 220,000 or so clones in the sample; 80% to 85% occur only once, and over 12% lies in the top ten. Sequenced material: PBMCs. These receptors originate from a woman younger than 45 in good health and CMV-seropositive. The CDR3 runs from the conserved cysteine through the conserved F or W. The D gene is left open where the match is weak. Size values are once, few and many counts, or a class for expanded clones, and some rows have none.

cdr3_nt cdr3_aa d_call j_call v_call clone_size
TGTGCCGTCGGACGGCGGGGAAATGGTGCGGGACAAGAGACCCAGTACTTC CAVGRRGNGAGQETQYF NA TRBJ2-5 TRBV10-3 NA
TGCGCCAGCAGCTCCCGTACAGGGGAGACTGAAGCTTTCTTT CASSSRTGETEAFF TRBD1 TRBJ1-1 TRBV5-1 NA
TGTGCCAGCAGTTTATCAGGATCTGGGGCCAACGTCCTGACTTTC CASSLSGSGANVLTF NA TRBJ2-6 TRBV28 NA
TGTGCCAGCAGCTTAGGGGACAGCAACTATGGCTACACCTTC CASSLGDSNYGYTF TRBD1 TRBJ1-2 TRBV11-3 NA
TGTGCCAGCAGCCCAAACGGCGGGGAGCTGTTTTTT CASSPNGGELFF NA TRBJ2-2 TRBV13 NA
TGCGCCAGCAGCCAATATAGCCTAGACGGCTACAATGAGCAGTTCTTC CASSQYSLDGYNEQFF NA TRBJ2-1 TRBV4-1 NA
TGTGCCAGCAGTTTAGTTTTAACGAATACGGGCGAGCAGTACTTC CASSLVLTNTGEQYF NA TRBJ2-7 TRBV27 NA
TGTGCCAGCAGCCGAATCCGGGACTTTAACTATGGCTACACCTTC CASSRIRDFNYGYTF NA TRBJ1-2 TRBV6-5 NA
TGTGCCAGCAGCCAAGGGATTATGTATGGCTACACCTTC CASSQGIMYGYTF NA TRBJ1-2 TRBV4-2 NA
TGTGCCAGCAGCTTACTAGCAGCCACATCGGATGAGCAGTACTTC CASSLLAATSDEQYF NA TRBJ2-7 TRBV7-9 NA
TGTGCCATCAGTGATAGGACTAGCGGGGACGAGCAGTACTTC CAISDRTSGDEQYF TRBD2 TRBJ2-7 TRBV10-3 few
TGTGCCAGCAGGCCAGGGTTTACTAATGAAAAACTGTTTTTT CASRPGFTNEKLFF NA TRBJ1-4 TRBV28 NA
TGTGCCAGCAGTGTAGCGGGGTTTCAGCCCCAGCATTTT CASSVAGFQPQHF NA TRBJ1-5 TRBV28 NA
TGTGCCAGCAGTGAAATCTTGATGTTCAATGAGCAGTTCTTC CASSEILMFNEQFF NA TRBJ2-1 TRBV6-1 NA
TGTGCCAGCAGCAAAGTACAGGGGGCTAACGACGAGCAGTACTTC CASSKVQGANDEQYF NA TRBJ2-7 TRBV21-1 NA
TGTGCCAGTAGTAAGGGAGTAGCTACTGAAGCTTTCTTT CASSKGVATEAFF NA TRBJ1-1 TRBV19 NA
TGTGCCAGCAGCTTAGGTGGTCAGGTACATGATGGCTACACCTTC CASSLGGQVHDGYTF NA TRBJ1-2 TRBV7-9 NA